This T cell receptor beta chain was recovered during a study of blood T cells in healthy people across ages. Study results and caveats: A conclusive naive versus antigen-experienced comparison was prevented by the unsorted PBMCs.

This clonotype was observed a few times. Its antigen is not identified. Alongside a J-beta primer mix, a sample-barcoded 5' primer served in a second PCR lasting roughly 6 to 12 cycles. Each of the cDNA molecules was tagged by a template-switch adaptor with 12 random nucleotides. Each CDR3 protein is one row after TCRdb ran MiXCR on the 5' RACE reads. In the table there are about 640,000 distinct CDR3 sequences, 58% of which are singletons. Sequencing was carried out using blood. This receptor was obtained from a man in his 60s in good health.

The CDR3 DNA sequence: TGTGCCATCAGTGAGTCGTTTGACAGTCAAGAGACCCAGTACTTC. This gives the protein CAISESFDSQETQYF. The chain has TRBV10-3 and TRBJ2-5; D is perhaps TRBD1 (5 bases). CDR3 length: 15 amino acids. CDR1 and CDR2 (germline): ENHRY, SYGVKD. V was shortened by 0 bases and J by 2 bases, with 10 bases between the two germline ends.